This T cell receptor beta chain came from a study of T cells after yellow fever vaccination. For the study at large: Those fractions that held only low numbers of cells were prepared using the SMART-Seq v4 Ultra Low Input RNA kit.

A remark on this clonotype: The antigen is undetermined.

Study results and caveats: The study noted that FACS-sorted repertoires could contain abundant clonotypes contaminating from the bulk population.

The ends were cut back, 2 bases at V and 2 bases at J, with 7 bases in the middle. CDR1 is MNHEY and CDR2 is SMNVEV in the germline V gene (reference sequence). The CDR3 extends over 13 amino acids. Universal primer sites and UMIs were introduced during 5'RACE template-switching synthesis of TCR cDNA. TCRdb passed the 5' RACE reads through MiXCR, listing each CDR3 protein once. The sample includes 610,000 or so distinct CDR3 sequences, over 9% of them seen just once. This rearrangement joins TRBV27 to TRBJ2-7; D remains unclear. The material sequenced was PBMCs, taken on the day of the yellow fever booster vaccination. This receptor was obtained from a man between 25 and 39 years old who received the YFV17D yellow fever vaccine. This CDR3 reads CASSLRVTYEQYF. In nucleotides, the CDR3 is TGTGCCAGCAGTTTACGGGTAACCTACGAGCAGTACTTC.